This TCR beta chain was identified during a study of cytomegalovirus exposure and HLA in healthy donors. These donors, healthy bone marrow donors, were studied. The study ran its PCR with 60 Vbeta and 13 Jbeta primers. Assay used: immunoSEQ multiplex PCR; TCRdb lists only in-frame clones, some missing. The table shows fewer than 200,000 clones, with roughly 80% occurring only once. As regards this clone: Its antigen is unknown.

Germline V gene data show CDR1 as LNHDA and CDR2 as SQIVND (reference sequence). The length of the CDR3 is 16 residues. Trimming stripped 5 bases from V and 0 bases from J, with 14 bases between. Whole-study results and caveats: Some segments of the V type, notably TRBV6-2 and TRBV6-3, were excluded as indistinguishable. It was reported that TCR beta sequences correctly inferred the HLA-A and HLA-B alleles for most subjects. The classifier, whose performance was assessed in both the original and validation cohorts, reportedly diagnosed cytomegalovirus status with high specificity and sensitivity.

V and J are TRBV19 and TRBJ1-3; D is perhaps TRBD1 (6 bases). Sample: PBMCs. The sequence was collected from a woman under 30 in good health and CMV-seronegative. CDR3 sequence (DNA): TGTGCCAGTAGTCCAGCAGGGGCTTTCTCTGGAAACACCATATATTTT. It codes for CASSPAGAFSGNTIYF.